A selection of T cell receptor beta chains follows, all from one sample in a study of T cells after posttransplantation cyclophosphamide. Sequenced by immunoSEQ multiplex PCR; TCRdb stores in-frame clones only, minus some. This table has about 7,100 clones, 60% to 80% appearing once. Here the sequenced sample was PBMCs, taken just under 1,500 days after allogeneic stem cell transplant with posttransplant cyclophosphamide. The receptors shown here come from a male patient aged 30 to 40 who received an allogeneic stem cell transplant from a related donor, was CMV-positive, and had acute GVHD only. Some T cells may be graft donor cells. Each CDR3 is given with its conserved first and last residue.

v_gene	j_gene	CDR3aa
TRBV4-1	TRBJ1-4	CASSQAQGGNEKLFF
TRBV28	TRBJ1-2	CASSPQGRYGYTF
TRBV7-2	TRBJ2-5	CASSTGTGQQETQYF
TRBV5-8	TRBJ1-6	CASSLGDRDGSPLHF
TRBV2	TRBJ2-5	CASSNLETQYF
TRBV6-5	TRBJ2-1	CASSSGVEQFF
TRBV7-2	TRBJ1-5	CASSHQSQGGEQPQHF
TRBV7-9	TRBJ2-1	CASSPAGAYYNEQFF
TRBV15	TRBJ2-1	CATSWRGRGDNEQFF
TRBV5-6	TRBJ1-1	CASSSRQRTEAFF
TRBV10-3	TRBJ1-6	CAISVGGSSPLHF
TRBV4-3	TRBJ1-1	CASSHYSGTVMNTEAFF
TRBV4-3	TRBJ1-1	CASSQGQSNTEAFF
TRBV11-2	TRBJ2-5	CASSLDRTGEVETQYF
TRBV6-6	TRBJ1-2	CASSKGDRTNYGYTF
TRBV15	TRBJ1-2	CATSRDLADYGYTF
TRBV11-2	TRBJ2-5	CASSLDIQETQYF
TRBV11-2	TRBJ2-7	CASSLAGTGSGEQYF
TRBV15	TRBJ1-2	CATSRERQGDGYTF
TRBV6-5	TRBJ2-2	CASSKQGHGELFF
TRBV28	TRBJ1-3	CASSYAGQGNTIYF
TRBV6-5	TRBJ2-7	CASSPRQGAVEQYF
TRBV28	TRBJ1-1	CASSLGQANTEAFF
TRBV29-1	TRBJ1-2	CSVGFAGGDGYTF
TRBV4-2	TRBJ2-7	CASSQDLRYEQYF
TRBV19	TRBJ1-5	CASSITVGDRNQPQHF
TRBV2	TRBJ1-4	CASTEQGINEKLFF
TRBV4-1	TRBJ2-1	CASSQDQLAGLDEQFF
TRBV4-1	TRBJ2-2	CASSQEPGLAGDTGELFF
TRBV11-2	TRBJ1-2	CASGQDNGYTF
TRBV6-4	TRBJ1-2	CASSVDPDSISGYTF
TRBV4-3	TRBJ1-2	CASSQDRGDRYGYTF
TRBV6-1	TRBJ2-7	CASSPTLAGSYEQYF
TRBV6-4	TRBJ1-1	CASSPEQGNTEAFF
TRBV7-2	TRBJ1-2	CASSLRYSYYGYTF
TRBV19	TRBJ1-1	CASRLGGSVGNTEAFF
TRBV6-5	TRBJ1-2	CASGRTGAGYTF
TRBV25-1	TRBJ2-1	CASSVTNEQFF
TRBV7-2	TRBJ1-2	CASSPSEAAGYGYTF
TRBV2	TRBJ1-1	CASRSRVGLNTEAFF
TRBV2	TRBJ1-5	CASSGGDRRQPQHF
TRBV4-2	TRBJ2-7	CASSRGQSYEQYF
TRBV27	TRBJ1-5	CASRTGQGSNQPQHF
TRBV9	TRBJ2-5	CASSPGSGTRGETQYF